Below, 14 T cell receptor beta chains from the same sample are listed, as sequenced in a study of T cells in Graves' hyperthyroidism and ophthalmopathy. Researchers took RNA transcripts and amplified the TCR beta CDR3 regions from them. HTBI primers were employed in a first-round RT-PCR of the TCR CDR3. TCRdb fed the multiplex PCR reads into MiXCR, producing one record per CDR3 protein. The repertoire holds 300,000 to 450,000 distinct CDR3 sequences, with approximately 25% as singletons. The specimen sequenced was blood. The receptors here all came from a man aged 50-60 years with Graves' hyperthyroidism.

The chain combines TRBV12-3 or TRBV12-4 with TRBJ2-7; D unresolved. The V and J ends lost 3 bases and 2 bases respectively, with 11 bases between them. This CDR3 has 14 residues. The CDR3: CASSLIVSPYEQYF. CDR3 nucleotide sequence: TGTGCCAGCAGTTTGATAGTAAGCCCCTACGAGCAGTACTTC.

The V call is TRBV11-2, the J call TRBJ2-3; 11 bases align to TRBD2. There are 17 residues in the CDR3. After removal of 2 bases from V and 6 bases from J, the junction contained 10 bases not matched to a gene. The V gene's germline CDR1 is SGHAT and CDR2 FQNNGV. CDR3 in DNA: TGTGCCAGCAGCTTACCCTTTAGCGGGAGGGCCCCTGATACGCAGTATTTT. It codes for CASSLPFSGRAPDTQYF.

This clonotype was detected a few times. The rearrangement uses TRBV24-1 and TRBJ2-5; 10 bases align to TRBD1. With 4 bases clipped from V and 5 bases from J, the junction kept 9 bases outside the gene matches. CDR1 is KGHDR and CDR2 is SFDVKD in the germline V gene. This CDR3 contains 16 residues. The CDR3 region has the DNA TGTGCCACCAGTGACCCCGGACAGGGGGGTTCGGAGACCCAGTACTTC. It specifies CATSDPGQGGSETQYF.

This clonotype has only a few counts. This sequence joins TRBV27 and TRBJ2-7; perhaps TRBD2 as D (6 bases). CDR3 length: 14 amino acids. Trimming took off 2 bases at V and 2 bases at J, with 10 bases between the two ends. Germline loops: CDR1 MNHEY, CDR2 SMNVEV (reference sequence). In nucleotides, the CDR3 is TGTGCCAGCAGTTTAAGCAGGACTACCTACGAGCAGTACTTC. This sequence encodes CASSLSRTTYEQYF.

The chain joins TRBV4-1 to TRBJ2-7; no reliable D call. Germline V gives CDR1 MGHRA, CDR2 YSYEKL. The CDR3 is 11 residues long. Trimming pared 2 bases from V and 9 bases from J, leaving 8 bases between. This CDR3 reads CASSQTSAQYF. CDR3 nucleotides: TGCGCCAGCAGCCAAACCAGCGCGCAGTACTTC.

Remarks on this clonotype: One base away lies a much larger clone, so this may be a sequencing read error. The V gene is TRBV6-1, the J gene TRBJ1-1; possibly TRBD1 for D (5 bases). Germline CDR1 is MNHNS and CDR2 is SASEGT. V was clipped by 6 bases and J by 1 base, with 12 bases between them. The CDR3 extends over 14 amino acids. CDR3 amino acids: CASSEQAQNTEAFF. Here the CDR3 DNA reads TGTGCCAGCAGCGAACAGGCACAGAACACTGAAGCTTTCTTT.

The chain employs TRBV30 and TRBJ1-2; no firm D call. The germline V and J ends were trimmed by 4 bases and 4 bases, with 7 bases remaining between them. The V gene's germline CDR1 is GTSNPN and CDR2 SVGIG (reference sequence). The length of the CDR3 is 11 residues. The DNA for the CDR3 is TGTGCCTGGAAAATCATCTATGGCTACACCTTC. It codes for CAWKIIYGYTF.

This sequence joins TRBV10-3 and TRBJ2-3; perhaps TRBD2 as D (5 bases). Per germline, CDR1 ENHRY and CDR2 SYGVKD. V was clipped by 5 bases and J by 3 bases, with 12 bases between them. This CDR3 region has 14 residues. DNA for the CDR3: TGTGCCATCAGTCCTGGACTTGTAACAGATACGCAGTATTTT. It yields the protein CAISPGLVTDTQYF.

This clonotype has only a few counts. The J gene is TRBJ2-1, the V gene TRBV5-6; possible D gene TRBD1, 5 bases. This CDR3 contains 15 residues. The V end lost 2 bases, the J end lost 4 bases, and 13 bases lay between the germline ends. Per the germline V gene, CDR1 is SGHDT and CDR2 is YYEEEE. CDR3 in amino acids: CASSLGVRPYNEQFF. In nucleotides, the CDR3 is TGTGCCAGCAGCTTAGGGGTTCGGCCTTACAATGAGCAGTTCTTC.

The chain joins TRBV29-1 to TRBJ1-1; D not certain. Germline CDR1 SQVTM, CDR2 ANQGSEA. V was cut by 7 bases and J by 0 bases, with 12 bases left in between. This CDR3 region has 13 residues. Written as DNA, the CDR3 is TGCAGCGCTCCGACCGAGATGAACACTGAAGCTTTCTTT. It is translated as CSAPTEMNTEAFF.

This clonotype was counted at least ten times. This chain joins TRBV18 and TRBJ2-1; a weak D match, TRBD1 (5 bases). The V end lost 6 bases, the J end lost 6 bases, and 9 bases lay between the germline ends. Per the germline V gene, CDR1 is KGHSH and CDR2 is LQKENI. The CDR3 sequence is 12 residues long. The DNA of the CDR3 is TGTGCCAGCTCGGGGCAGGGCAATGAGCAGTTCTTC. The encoded protein is CASSGQGNEQFF.

Concerning this clonotype: A read error may account for a junction end that differs from germline. This chain uses TRBV30 with TRBJ2-2; tentative D call: TRBD2 (6 bases). In germline, CDR1 is GTSNPN, CDR2 SVGIG (reference sequence). The length of the CDR3 is 16 residues. DNA of the CDR3: TGTGCCTGGAGTGTTGGGGACTTAGGGAACACCGGGGAGCTGTCTTTT. It yields the protein CAWSVGDLGNTGELSF.

CDR3 in DNA: TGCAGTGCTAGAGAGGCTAGCGGGAAGGTAAATGAGCAGTTCTTC. Residues: CSAREASGKVNEQFF. This chain joins TRBV20-1 and TRBJ2-1, with 9 bases that match TRBD2. CDR3 size: 15 residues. Germline V CDR1 and CDR2: DFQATT, SNEGSKA (reference sequence). Trimming removed 0 bases from V and 7 bases from J; junction bases left unmatched: 7.

This clonotype was picked up many times. The V gene is TRBV20-1, the J gene TRBJ2-5; TRBD1 agrees at 10 bases. The V and J ends lost 3 bases and 3 bases, in that order; junction bases with no gene match: 4. The CDR3 consists of 14 residues. Per germline, CDR1 DFQATT and CDR2 SNEGSKA (reference sequence). The DNA for the CDR3 is TGCAGTGCTAGTGCGGGACAGGGGAAAGAGACCCAGTACTTC. This sequence encodes CSASAGQGKETQYF.